Listed here is a single T cell receptor beta chain. This sample stems from a study of T cells expressing NK-cell markers. Study context: The TCR beta repertoires were obtained from sorted CD3+CD56+NKG2C+, CD3+CD56+NKG2C- and CD3+CD56-NKG2C+ T cells. Among the eight sequenced donors, seven tested HCMV-seropositive and one tested seronegative.

With UMIs, 5'RACE template switching was used to make TCR beta cDNA. For each CDR3 protein, TCRdb gives one entry from its re-call of the 5' RACE reads, without DNA. The sample table includes 500,000 to 700,000 distinct CDR3 sequences. The CDR3 loop spans 15 amino acids. The sequenced sample was blood T cells: a sorted CD56 or NKG2C T cell subset, CD4+ or CD8+ T cells, or bulk PBMC T cells (not recorded which). This sequence was found in a young man in good health. The chain has TRBV12-3 or TRBV12-4 and TRBJ2-5; TCRdb gives TRBD2 as the D gene, but with no DNA this cannot be confirmed. CDR3 sequence: CASSPRGREVETQYF.